This T cell receptor (beta chain) comes out of a study of cytomegalovirus exposure and HLA in healthy donors. Study in general: The Caucasian-associated ancestry cluster held roughly 78% of over 350 genotyped donors.

CDR1 SGDLS and CDR2 YYNGEE come from the germline V gene. The CDR3 sequence is 14 residues long. Trimming removed 4 bases at V and 2 bases at J, with 12 bases between. This clone was found once. Its antigen is not identified. Whole-study results and caveats: Among TCR sequences, most were rare, though some public TCRs appeared in many donors. The study put some 150 TCR beta chains on its list as cytomegalovirus-associated. Excluded: some indistinguishable V segments such as TRBV6-2 and TRBV6-3.

60 Vbeta and 13 Jbeta primers were used in PCR. Measured with immunoSEQ multiplex PCR; TCRdb has only the in-frame clones, and not every one. The top ten hold under 1.2% of the sample, which has about 190,000 clones, approximately 90% seen once. The source material was PBMCs. The gene calls are TRBV9 and TRBJ1-1; D is unclear. The receptor was isolated from a boy younger than 10 in good health and CMV-seronegative. This chain's CDR3 is CASSMRPGNTEAFF. DNA for the CDR3: TGTGCCAGCAGCATGAGACCGGGAAACACTGAAGCTTTCTTT.